These T cell receptor beta chains were read from a single sample in a study of preoperative IRX-2 immunotherapy in early breast cancer. Sequenced by immunoSEQ multiplex PCR; TCRdb stores in-frame clones only, minus some. The sample gives 90,000 to 100,000 clones, roughly 88% of which show up once; approximately 2% is in the top ten. Sequenced material: tumor tissue, taken after IRX-2 immunotherapy. These receptors originate from a human donor with breast cancer. Both conserved end residues are trimmed from each CDR3. Fields, in order: D gene, V gene, J gene, CDR3 protein. D genes are given only for firm matches.

NA	TRBV28	TRBJ1-4	ASNLSKNEKLF
NA	TRBV5-1	TRBJ2-7	ASSSSAGPYEQY
NA	TRBV28	TRBJ1-4	ASSSPNRAGITEKLF
TRBD2	TRBV29-1	TRBJ2-1	SVTKTSGTENEQF
NA	TRBV19	TRBJ1-5	ASSTLLGGGNQPQH
TRBD2	TRBV18	TRBJ2-7	ASSRTRGAYEQY
NA	TRBV14	TRBJ1-4	ASSQVYGEKLF
NA	TRBV6-9	TRBJ2-7	ASSDFYEQY
NA	TRBV28	TRBJ1-2	ASSSNNNYGYT
NA	TRBV14	TRBJ1-2	ASSQEGANGYT
NA	TRBV19	TRBJ2-7	ASSSQAVPYEQY
NA	TRBV5-1	TRBJ1-5	ASSLEGGGNQPQH
NA	TRBV6-8	TRBJ2-7	ASSSPGLGAEQY
TRBD2	TRBV10-2	TRBJ2-5	ASSGLAGGPETQY
NA	TRBV28	TRBJ2-2	ASSLVTTGELF
NA	TRBV10-3	TRBJ2-6	AISEVAGSRSGANVLT
NA	TRBV18	TRBJ1-1	ASSPRAMNTEAF
NA	TRBV5-1	TRBJ2-3	ASSTGLYTSTDTQY
NA	TRBV19	TRBJ2-5	ASSMLSLGTQETQY
NA	TRBV5-1	TRBJ1-1	ASSPGAGTGMDDEAF
TRBD1	TRBV11-3	TRBJ2-2	ASSFDRESNTGELF
TRBD2	TRBV19	TRBJ2-3	ASRPLAGGPADTQY
NA	TRBV19	TRBJ2-3	ASSTSGLSTDTQY
NA	TRBV29-1	TRBJ2-7	SARTLAYEQY
NA	TRBV1	TRBJ2-1	ASSQPGLAGETYNEQF
NA	TRBV9	TRBJ2-2	ASSVRFATGELF
NA	TRBV14	TRBJ2-3	ASSQGASSRDTQY
NA	TRBV5-1	TRBJ1-6	ASSLIGRGTDSPLH
NA	TRBV28	TRBJ2-2	ASSLGGGYFRAGNTGELF
NA	TRBV6-8	TRBJ2-3	ASSYGTESTDTQY
NA	TRBV6-8	TRBJ1-5	ASSDSNSNQPQH
TRBD1	TRBV30	TRBJ1-2	ARDHRGEGYT
TRBD2	TRBV28	TRBJ2-7	ASSLLTGLAGGIYEQY
NA	TRBV29-1	TRBJ2-1	SVKGTPVTYNEQF
NA	TRBV30	TRBJ2-7	AWYGTRSGEQY
TRBD1	TRBV9	TRBJ2-2	ASSPRTGNTGELF
TRBD2	TRBV19	TRBJ2-1	ASSIEVPGLAYYNEQF
TRBD1	TRBV6-8	TRBJ2-7	ASSRGQGGYEQY
NA	TRBV28	TRBJ1-5	ASSLSRQPQH
NA	TRBV6-8	TRBJ2-1	ASSPSRGNEQF
TRBD2	TRBV19	TRBJ2-7	ARGVANEQY
NA	TRBV12-5	TRBJ2-7	ASTRQGGSEQY
NA	TRBV12-2	TRBJ2-7	ASRLFFGAGASSEQY
TRBD2	TRBV11-3	TRBJ2-1	ASSLVGSGRAGNEQF
NA	TRBV5-1	TRBJ1-6	ASSLQGDNSPLH